These 16 T cell receptor beta chains share one sample of origin, sequenced in a study of blood T cell repertoires in COVID-19. Clones were read by immunoSEQ multiplex PCR, and TCRdb kept only the in-frame ones, dropping some. The sample has about 250,000 clones; roughly 84% are singletons. The sequenced sample was peripheral blood. All receptors derive from a woman aged 35 to 49 with active or convalescent COVID-19.

This clone showed up just a few times. In the same sample, other DNA sequences code for this CDR3. The chain combines TRBV18 with TRBJ2-2; 9 bases are shared with TRBD1. V shed 3 bases, J shed 4 bases, and the junction held 3 bases outside the gene matches. This CDR3 comprises 15 residues. Germline-derived CDR1 and CDR2 are KGHSH and LQKENI. CDR3 sequence: CASSPGTGRTGELFF. The CDR3 DNA reads TGTGCCAGCTCACCGGGGACAGGGCGCACCGGGGAGCTGTTTTTT.

J is TRBJ2-3 and V is TRBV2; D possibly corresponds to TRBD1 (5 bases). The V gene lost 6 bases and the J gene lost 5 bases, with 9 bases spanning the gap. Germline CDR1 reads SNHLY; CDR2 reads FYNNEI. The CDR3 length is 12 residues. The chain's CDR3 is CASSRAEDTQYF. CDR3 sequence (DNA): TGTGCCAGCAGCAGGGCTGAAGATACGCAGTATTTT.

The J gene is TRBJ1-4, the V gene TRBV18; the match to TRBD1 covers 8 bases. This CDR3 has 15 amino acids. In germline, CDR1 is KGHSH, CDR2 LQKENI. The V gene end was trimmed by 5 bases and the J gene end by 8 bases; junction bases not matched to a gene: 10. Here the CDR3 reads CASSSLQGAGEKLFF. The DNA for the CDR3 is TGTGCCAGCTCATCATTGCAGGGGGCCGGCGAAAAACTGTTTTTT.

This clone occurred a few times. The chain links TRBV11-2 to TRBJ1-2; D may be TRBD1 (6 bases). V was clipped by 6 bases and J by 4 bases, with 15 bases between them. In germline, CDR1 is SGHAT, CDR2 FQNNGV. CDR3 size: 14 residues. CDR3 protein: CASRGAGASYGYTF. CDR3 nucleotides: TGTGCCAGCAGGGGGGCAGGGGCTAGCTATGGCTACACCTTC.

The rearrangement links TRBV5-1 to TRBJ1-1; the D gene is possibly TRBD1 (6 bases). With 0 bases removed from V and 3 bases from J, the gap between germline ends came to 12 bases. Germline assignment: CDR1 SGHRS and CDR2 YFSETQ. The CDR3 is made up of 15 amino acids. CDR3 region: CASSLGRGRDTEAFF. The CDR3 DNA sequence: TGCGCCAGCAGCTTGGGGCGGGGGCGCGACACTGAAGCTTTCTTT.

V gene TRBV5-8 combines with J gene TRBJ1-4; D possibly corresponds to TRBD1 (6 bases). The germline CDR1 and CDR2 sequences are SGHTS and YDEGEE. Trimming removed 4 bases from V and 11 bases from J, with 15 bases in between. The CDR3 spans 13 residues. The CDR3 DNA follows: TGTGCCAGCAGCCCTGATCGAGGGGGTAAACTGTTTTTT. It specifies CASSPDRGGKLFF.

The V and J genes are TRBV7-3 and TRBJ1-1; unclear D gene. CDR3 length: 13 residues. V dropped 5 bases and J dropped 2 bases, with 9 bases sitting between them. The germline CDR1 and CDR2 sequences are SGHTA and FQGTGA. The DNA of the CDR3 is TGTGCCAGCAGCCCTACCAAAAACACTGAAGCTTTCTTT. Encoded protein: CASSPTKNTEAFF. The full variable domain, rest sourced from reference TRBV7-3 and TRBJ1-1, is GAGVSQTPSNKVTEKGKYVELRCDPISGHTALYWYRQSLGQGPEFLIYFQGTGAADDSGLPNDRFFAVRPEGSVSTLKIQRTERGDSAVYLCASSPTKNTEAFFGQGTRLTVV.

This clone has just a few counts. V is TRBV5-4 and J is TRBJ1-2; unclear D gene. The CDR3 loop spans 14 amino acids. Trimming shortened V by 3 bases and J by 5 bases, and 14 bases separated the two germline ends. Germline lookup yields CDR1 SGHNT and CDR2 YYREEE (reference sequence). The CDR3 DNA sequence: TGTGCCAGCAGCTCGGACCCTACTAGGTATGGCTACACCTTC. It encodes CASSSDPTRYGYTF.

V gene TRBV15 combines with J gene TRBJ2-2; weak D call: TRBD1 (5 bases). Germline values: CDR1 LNHNV, CDR2 YYDKDF (reference sequence). The germline V and J ends were trimmed by 0 bases and 4 bases, with 12 bases remaining between them. The CDR3 spans 16 residues. CDR3 nucleotides: TGTGCCACCAGCAGAGATCCCCTACAGGTCACCGGGGAGCTGTTTTTT. It specifies CATSRDPLQVTGELFF.

The V and J genes are TRBV19 and TRBJ1-2, with D possibly being TRBD1 (6 bases). Trimming cost V 0 bases and J 6 bases, with 11 bases left between them. Per germline, CDR1 LNHDA and CDR2 SQIVND (reference sequence). The CDR3 covers 14 residues. DNA of the CDR3: TGTGCCAGTAGTATAGAGACAGGAGAGGATGGCTACACCTTC. Protein product: CASSIETGEDGYTF. Complete variable domain (other parts from reference TRBV19 and TRBJ1-2): DGGITQSPKYLFRKEGQNVTLSCEQNLNHDAMYWYRQDPGQGLRLIYYSQIVNDFQKGDIAEGYSVSREKKESFPLTVTSAQKNPTAFYLCASSIETGEDGYTFGSGTRLTVV.

The chain recombines TRBV6-5 with TRBJ2-1; 10 bases fit TRBD1. Germline CDR1 MNHEY, CDR2 SVGAGI. V shed 4 bases and J 8 bases; nucleotides not matched to a gene: 11. CDR3 length: 16 residues. CDR3 sequence: CASSSPSRDRGHEQFF. Here the CDR3 DNA reads TGTGCCAGCAGTTCGCCGTCCCGGGACAGGGGCCATGAGCAGTTCTTC.

V usage is TRBV11-3 and J usage is TRBJ2-2, with D perhaps TRBD1 (5 bases). Germline CDR1 SGHNT, CDR2 YENEEA. V shed 2 bases and J shed 5 bases, with 9 bases lying between them. The CDR3 extends over 14 amino acids. CDR3 residues: CASSLIGDTGELFF. In DNA form, the CDR3 reads TGTGCCAGCAGCTTAATAGGGGATACCGGGGAGCTGTTTTTT.

The chain employs TRBV12-3 or TRBV12-4 and TRBJ1-3, with D uncertain. The CDR3 has 11 amino acids. The V gene lost 5 bases and the J gene lost 7 bases, with 6 bases spanning the gap. The CDR3 sequence: CASSEANTIYF. The CDR3 bases are TGTGCCAGCAGTGAGGCGAACACCATATATTTT.

The chain combines TRBV28 with TRBJ2-3; 8 positions match TRBD1. Germline CDR1 and CDR2: MDHEN and SYDVKM. V was pared by 5 bases and J by 5 bases, with 12 bases of the junction left unmatched. This CDR3 has 16 amino acids. The CDR3 nucleotides read TGTGCCAGCAGTCACAGGGGACAGGATGGTGGAGATACGCAGTATTTT. Its protein product is CASSHRGQDGGDTQYF.

The chain couples TRBV28 to TRBJ1-4; 9 positions agree with TRBD1. The CDR3 extends over 19 amino acids. V was pared by 5 bases and J by 0 bases, with 13 bases of the junction left unmatched. The V gene's germline CDR1 is MDHEN and CDR2 SYDVKM. The CDR3 region is CASSLKPGQGDPTNEKLFF. The CDR3 bases are TGTGCCAGCAGTCTCAAACCGGGACAGGGCGATCCAACTAATGAAAAACTGTTTTTT. The full variable domain, completed using reference TRBV28 and TRBJ1-4, is DVKVTQSSRYLVKRTGEKVFLECVQDMDHENMFWYRQDPGLGLRLIYFSYDVKMKEKGDIPEGYSVSREKKERFSLILESASTNQTSMYLCASSLKPGQGDPTNEKLFFGSGTQLSVL.

The chain has TRBV19 and TRBJ1-1, with no clear D. Germline V gives CDR1 LNHDA, CDR2 SQIVND (reference sequence). This CDR3 has 15 amino acids. Deletions cut 1 base from V and 0 bases from J, with 9 bases between. CDR3 coding DNA: TGTGCCAGTAGTATAGCGCAGAACATGAACACTGAAGCTTTCTTT. Amino acid sequence: CASSIAQNMNTEAFF.